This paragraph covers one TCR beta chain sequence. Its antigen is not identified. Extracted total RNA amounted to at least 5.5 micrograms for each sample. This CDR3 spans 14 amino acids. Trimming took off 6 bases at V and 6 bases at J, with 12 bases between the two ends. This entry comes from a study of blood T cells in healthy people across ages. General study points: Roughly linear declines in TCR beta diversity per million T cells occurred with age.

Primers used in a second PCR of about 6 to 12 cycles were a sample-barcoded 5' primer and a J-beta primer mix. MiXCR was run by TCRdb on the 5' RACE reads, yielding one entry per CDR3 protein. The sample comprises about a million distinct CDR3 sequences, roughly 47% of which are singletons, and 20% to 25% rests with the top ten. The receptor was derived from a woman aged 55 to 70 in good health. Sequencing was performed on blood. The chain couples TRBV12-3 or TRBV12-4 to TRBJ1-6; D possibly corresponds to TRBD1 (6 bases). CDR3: CASRNGQFNSPLHF. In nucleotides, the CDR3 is TGTGCCAGCAGAAACGGACAGTTTAATTCACCCCTCCACTTT.